This T cell receptor (beta chain) emerged from a study of T cell responses to AZD1222 COVID-19 vaccine. In the case of this clone: Antigen: not known.

Regarding the study as a whole: There were mostly white British donors and more females than males, and clonal diversity was possibly underestimated.

Germline CDR1 and CDR2: SNHLY and FYNNEI. This CDR3 contains 16 residues. The ends were cut back, 5 bases at V and 1 base at J, with 16 bases in the middle. Repertoires were generated with immunoSEQ multiplex PCR, while TCRdb's copy carries only in-frame clones and drops some. The table shows 200,000 or so clones, with 85% to 95% occurring only once. The TCR sequence derives from an adult in good health. The genes are TRBV2 and TRBJ2-3; D is ambiguous. Specimen: peripheral blood, collected on day 0 of AZD1222 vaccination. In nucleotides, the CDR3 is TGTGCCAGCAGTTTGTCGGCTATTGCTGGCACAGATACGCAGTATTTT. Translating it yields CASSLSAIAGTDTQYF. Using reference TRBV2 and TRBJ2-3 for the parts outside the CDR3, the full variable domain is EPEVTQTPSHQVTQMGQEVILRCVPISNHLYFYWYRQILGQKVEFLVSFYNNEISEKSEIFDDQFSVERPDGSNFTLKIRSTKLEDSAMYFCASSLSAIAGTDTQYFGPGTRLTVL.